This T cell receptor beta chain emerged from a study of blood T cell repertoires in COVID-19. The CDR3 spans 20 residues. Germline lookup yields CDR1 LGHNA and CDR2 YNFKEQ. V lost 4 bases to trimming and J lost 5 bases; unmatched junction nucleotides: 19. Produced via immunoSEQ multiplex PCR; TCRdb's table is partial and in-frame only. The data show roughly 250,000 clones, 85% seen once. This clonotype was sampled from a man between 40 and 49 years old with acute or convalescent COVID-19. The chain combines TRBV4-2 with TRBJ2-5, with 13 bases identical to TRBD2. The sample comprised peripheral blood. CDR3 sequence (DNA): TGTGCCAGCAGCCGGCTTGGACTAGCGGGGGCACCAACCCGTGGGGAGACCCAGTACTTC. It encodes CASSRLGLAGAPTRGETQYF.